A selection of T cell receptor beta chains follows, all from one sample in a study of blood T cell repertoires in COVID-19. Clones were sequenced by immunoSEQ multiplex PCR, and TCRdb holds only the in-frame ones, with some missing. The data show under 250,000 clones, with 85% to 90% seen just once and approximately 3.8% held by the top ten. What was sequenced was PBMCs or T cells enriched from blood (not recorded which). The receptor set was obtained from a woman aged 18-29 years in a cohort exposed to, infected with or recovered from COVID-19 (not recorded which). Each CDR3 is given with its conserved first and last residue. D genes are given only for firm matches. Clone size is given for some rows only: seen once, a few or many times, or a class if the clone is expanded.

j_gene | abundance | d_gene | v_gene | CDR3aa | CDR3nt
TRBJ2-1 | . | TRBD2 | TRBV30 | CAWSLADSYNEQFF | TGTGCCTGGAGCCTAGCGGATTCCTACAATGAGCAGTTCTTC
TRBJ1-6 | . | . | TRBV6-1 | CASSEPTGLAYNSPLHF | TGTGCCAGCAGTGAACCAACAGGGTTGGCCTATAATTCACCCCTCCACTTT
TRBJ2-2 | few | . | TRBV19 | CASSGTSNTGELFF | TGTGCCAGTAGTGGGACATCGAACACCGGGGAGCTGTTTTTT
TRBJ1-1 | few | . | TRBV2 | CASSKLGGRTEAFF | TGTGCCAGCAGTAAGCTGGGGGGGCGGACTGAAGCTTTCTTT
TRBJ1-5 | few | . | TRBV6-5 | CASRDTHGQPQHF | TGTGCCAGCAGGGACACCCACGGACAGCCCCAGCATTTT
TRBJ1-5 | . | . | TRBV19 | CASSIDLPGQPQHF | TGTGCCAGTAGTATAGATCTTCCCGGGCAGCCCCAGCATTTT
TRBJ1-5 | . | . | TRBV4-2 | CASSQDITVNQPQHF | TGTGCCAGCAGCCAAGATATCACAGTCAATCAGCCCCAGCATTTT
TRBJ2-1 | . | . | TRBV5-8 | CASSFTSSYNEQFF | TGTGCCAGCAGCTTTACTAGCTCCTACAATGAGCAGTTCTTC
TRBJ1-1 | . | . | TRBV12-3/TRBV12-4 | CASSALGAFF | TGTGCCAGCAGTGCCCTCGGAGCTTTCTTT
TRBJ2-7 | . | . | TRBV5-4 | CASSFSRGDEQYF | TGTGCCAGCAGCTTTTCCAGGGGGGACGAGCAGTACTTC
TRBJ2-1 | once | . | TRBV19 | CASSIVGGRTYNEQFF | TGTGCCAGTAGTATAGTTGGGGGCCGTACCTACAATGAGCAGTTCTTC
TRBJ1-5 | . | TRBD1 | TRBV25-1 | CASSADRGYSNQPQHF | TGTGCCAGCAGTGCCGACAGGGGTTATAGCAATCAGCCCCAGCATTTT
TRBJ1-6 | . | . | TRBV5-4 | CASSFLTDSPLHF | TGTGCCAGCAGCTTCTTGACAGATTCACCCCTCCACTTT
TRBJ2-1 | . | . | TRBV13 | CASSHLRDNEQFF | TGTGCCAGCAGCCACCTCCGGGACAATGAGCAGTTCTTC
TRBJ1-2 | . | . | TRBV29-1 | CSVEFQSQYYGYTF | TGCAGCGTTGAATTCCAGTCCCAATATTATGGCTACACCTTC
TRBJ1-1 | . | TRBD1 | TRBV4-2 | CASSLVDRGPNTEAFF | TGTGCCAGCAGCCTGGTCGACAGGGGCCCGAACACTGAAGCTTTCTTT
TRBJ1-1 | . | . | TRBV19 | CASLWDAEGGAFF | TGTGCCAGTCTCTGGGACGCCGAAGGGGGAGCTTTCTTT
TRBJ2-1 | . | TRBD2 | TRBV2 | CASLGGEQFF | TGTGCCAGCCTGGGAGGGGAGCAGTTCTTC
TRBJ2-2 | . | TRBD2 | TRBV7-3 | CASSLRALAGAYSNTGELFF | TGTGCCAGCAGCTTAAGGGCCCTAGCGGGAGCCTACTCGAACACCGGGGAGCTGTTTTTT
TRBJ2-1 | . | TRBD2 | TRBV7-9 | CASSGTSDEQFF | TGTGCCAGCAGCGGGACTAGTGATGAGCAGTTCTTC
TRBJ2-7 | . | . | TRBV10-1 | CASSEFGGASYEQYF | TGCGCCAGCAGTGAGTTTGGGGGGGCGAGCTACGAGCAGTACTTC
TRBJ1-6 | . | . | TRBV28 | CASSPRTTDSPLHF | TGTGCCAGCAGTCCCCGGACAACCGATTCACCCCTCCACTTT
TRBJ1-2 | . | TRBD1 | TRBV5-1 | CASSLKGDRDGGYTF | TGCGCCAGCAGCTTAAAGGGGGACAGAGATGGTGGCTACACCTTC
TRBJ1-1 | . | . | TRBV5-6 | CASSFELMNTEAFF | TGTGCCAGCAGCTTCGAACTCATGAACACTGAAGCTTTCTTT
TRBJ2-3 | . | . | TRBV18 | CASSPAGNADTQYF | TGTGCCAGCTCACCGGCAGGGAACGCTGATACGCAGTATTTT
TRBJ2-5 | once | . | TRBV5-1 | CASSLGVEETQYF | TGCGCCAGCAGCTTGGGAGTAGAAGAGACCCAGTACTTC
TRBJ2-2 | . | . | TRBV10-1 | CASSGGPGELFF | TGCGCCAGCAGCGGGGGGCCCGGGGAGCTGTTTTTT
TRBJ2-7 | . | TRBD2 | TRBV2 | CASLGLAVVRQYF | TGTGCCAGTCTGGGACTAGCGGTGGTACGGCAGTACTTC
TRBJ1-4 | . | . | TRBV5-1 | CASSSDTATNEKLFF | TGCGCCAGCAGCTCAGACACCGCAACTAATGAAAAACTGTTTTTT
TRBJ2-5 | once | . | TRBV9 | CASSVPDSSQETQYF | TGTGCCAGCAGCGTTCCCGACAGTTCCCAAGAGACCCAGTACTTC
TRBJ2-5 | . | TRBD2 | TRBV4-2 | CASSQSSGGGPETQYF | TGTGCCAGCAGCCAATCATCGGGGGGGGGCCCAGAGACCCAGTACTTC
TRBJ1-6 | . | TRBD1 | TRBV18 | CASSPRTGSPLHF | TGTGCCAGCTCACCAAGGACAGGTTCACCCCTCCACTTT
TRBJ2-7 | . | TRBD1 | TRBV27 | CASSFTGVEQYF | TGTGCCAGCAGTTTCACAGGGGTCGAGCAGTACTTC
TRBJ2-3 | . | . | TRBV11-2 | CASSLPTDTQYF | TGTGCCAGCAGCCTCCCGACAGATACGCAGTATTTT
TRBJ2-7 | . | TRBD2 | TRBV2 | CASRRGESYEQYF | TGTGCCAGCAGGCGGGGGGAAAGTTACGAGCAGTACTTC
TRBJ1-2 | . | . | TRBV19 | CASSSRERFRLLGYTF | TGTGCCAGTAGTTCCCGTGAAAGGTTCCGACTTCTTGGCTACACCTTC
TRBJ1-1 | few | TRBD1 | TRBV28 | CASRTGVLTEAFF | TGTGCCAGCAGGACAGGGGTTTTAACTGAAGCTTTCTTT